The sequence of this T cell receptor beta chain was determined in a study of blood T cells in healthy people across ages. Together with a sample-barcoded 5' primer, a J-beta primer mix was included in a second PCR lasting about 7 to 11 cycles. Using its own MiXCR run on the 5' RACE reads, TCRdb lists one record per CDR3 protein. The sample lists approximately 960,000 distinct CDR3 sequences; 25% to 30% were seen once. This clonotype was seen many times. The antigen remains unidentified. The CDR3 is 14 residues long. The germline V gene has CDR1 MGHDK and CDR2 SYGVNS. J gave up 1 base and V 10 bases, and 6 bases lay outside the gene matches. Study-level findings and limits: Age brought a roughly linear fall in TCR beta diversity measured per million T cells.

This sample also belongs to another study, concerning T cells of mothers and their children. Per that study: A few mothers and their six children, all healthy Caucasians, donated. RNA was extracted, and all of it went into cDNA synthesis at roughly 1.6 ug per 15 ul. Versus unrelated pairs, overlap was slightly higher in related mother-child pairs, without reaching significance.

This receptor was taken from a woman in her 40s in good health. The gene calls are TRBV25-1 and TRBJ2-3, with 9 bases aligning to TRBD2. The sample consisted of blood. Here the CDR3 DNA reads TGTGCCATCTCCCCTAGCGGGGGCACAGATACGCAGTATTTT. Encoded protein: CAISPSGGTDTQYF.